The rows below give T cell receptor beta chains drawn from one sample of a study of blood T cell repertoires in COVID-19. Produced via immunoSEQ multiplex PCR; TCRdb's table is partial and in-frame only. Altogether about 80,000 clones are present, around 83% being singletons, with the ten largest covering 30% to 40%. Specimen: peripheral blood. The receptors come from a woman in her 70s with acute or convalescent COVID-19. CDR3s include the opening cysteine and the closing phenylalanine or tryptophan. The order of the fields is J gene, D gene, V gene, clone size, CDR3 DNA, CDR3 protein. D genes are given only for firm matches. Only part of the rows carry a size: once, few, many, or a class if the clone is expanded.

TRBJ1-3,-,TRBV19,-,TGTGCCAGTAGCCTCACAACCGACTCTGGAAACACCATATATTTT,CASSLTTDSGNTIYF
TRBJ2-1,TRBD2,TRBV10-3,-,TGTGCCATCAGTGATGTTGGGGGAGGGCTTAGTTTGAATGAGCAGTTCTTC,CAISDVGGGLSLNEQFF
TRBJ1-2,-,TRBV21-1,few,TGTGCCAGCAGCAAAGAGAGGGAAGGTGACCTTCCGTATGGCTACACCTTC,CASSKEREGDLPYGYTF
TRBJ2-7,-,TRBV5-1,-,TGCGCCAGCAGCTTGCCCCCTAGTAGTAACCTCCTCTACGAGCAGTACTTC,CASSLPPSSNLLYEQYF
TRBJ2-4,-,TRBV2,-,TGTGCCAGCAGACCAAGAGGTATACTAGCCAAAAACATTCAGTACTTC,CASRPRGILAKNIQYF
TRBJ1-3,TRBD1,TRBV9,-,TGTGCCAGCAGCGTAGGGGACAGTGTCTCTGGAAACACCATATATTTT,CASSVGDSVSGNTIYF
TRBJ2-6,TRBD1,TRBV29-1,few,TGCAGCGTTGAAACCCCCAAACCGGGACAGGGATTGTCTGGGGCCAACGTCCTGACTTTC,CSVETPKPGQGLSGANVLTF
TRBJ1-4,-,TRBV28,-,TGTGCCAGCAGTTTACGGATCGGGAGGGGGAATGAAAAACTGTTTTTT,CASSLRIGRGNEKLFF
TRBJ1-1,-,TRBV19,-,TGTGCCAGTACCAATCGGGCAGGGCGCACTGAAGCTTTCTTT,CASTNRAGRTEAFF
TRBJ2-3,-,TRBV5-1,-,TGCGCCAGCCAACAGGGCGGTGGCACAGATACGCAGTATTTT,CASQQGGGTDTQYF
TRBJ1-2,-,TRBV5-1,-,TGCGCCAGCAGCTTGCTTCCCAACTATGGCTACACCTTC,CASSLLPNYGYTF
TRBJ2-3,-,TRBV25-1,-,TGTGCCAGCAGTGAATCAAACAGGGAGATTGATACGCAGTATTTT,CASSESNREIDTQYF
TRBJ2-6,-,TRBV7-2,-,TGTGCCAGCAGCCTAACTTCTGGACACTCCCTCTCTGGGGCCAACGTCCTGACTTTC,CASSLTSGHSLSGANVLTF
TRBJ1-3,-,TRBV4-2,once,TGTGCCAGCAGCGAAAGAGAGGTCGCCAGAAACACCATATATTTT,CASSEREVARNTIYF
TRBJ1-2,-,TRBV11-2,-,TGTGCCAGCAGCTTAGGAGGAAAGGGCTACACCTTC,CASSLGGKGYTF
TRBJ1-2,TRBD1,TRBV5-1,once,TGCGCCAGCAGCTTGGGGGGACAGCTTAACTATGGCTACACCTTC,CASSLGGQLNYGYTF
TRBJ2-2,TRBD1,TRBV27,-,TGTGCCAGCAGGGGACAGGGGGCGAACACCGGGGAGCTGTTTTTT,CASRGQGANTGELFF
TRBJ2-1,TRBD1,TRBV2,-,TGTGCCAGCAGACCGGGACAGGGTATTAGTCGGGGTGGGGATGAGCAGTTCTTC,CASRPGQGISRGGDEQFF
TRBJ2-7,TRBD1,TRBV6-5,-,TGTGCCAGCAGGACGGGACAGGGCTACGAGCAGTACTTC,CASRTGQGYEQYF
TRBJ2-5,TRBD1,TRBV11-2,-,TGTGCCAGCAGCCGGACAGGTACTGGTAAAGAGACCCAGTACTTC,CASSRTGTGKETQYF
TRBJ2-2,TRBD2,TRBV19,-,TGTGCCAGTAGTTTCCGACTAGCCGCCGGGGAGCTGTTTTTT,CASSFRLAAGELFF
TRBJ1-2,-,TRBV24-1,-,TGTGCCACCAGCGAGACATCTAACTATGGCTACACCTTC,CATSETSNYGYTF
TRBJ1-5,TRBD1,TRBV9,-,TGTGCCAGCAGCGTCGGACAGGCGCTAAATCAGCCCCAGCATTTT,CASSVGQALNQPQHF
TRBJ1-4,-,TRBV27,-,TGTGCCAGCAGAATGACCAGGACAACTAATGAAAAACTGTTTTTT,CASRMTRTTNEKLFF
TRBJ2-5,-,TRBV5-1,-,TGCGCCAGCAGCCCAAGGACAGCCTCTCAAGAGACCCAGTACTTC,CASSPRTASQETQYF
TRBJ2-3,TRBD2,TRBV7-3,-,TGTGCCAGCAGCTTAACGGCCCCGGGAGGGGGCACAGATACGCAGTATTTT,CASSLTAPGGGTDTQYF
TRBJ2-7,-,TRBV19,-,TGTGCCAGTAGTGCCAGACAGGAGAGCTCCTACGAGCAGTACTTC,CASSARQESSYEQYF
TRBJ2-5,TRBD2,TRBV12-5,-,TGTGCTAGTGGTCCACGGAGAAGGAGCGGGAGGGACCCACGGGAGACCCAGTACTTC,CASGPRRRSGRDPRETQYF
TRBJ1-2,-,TRBV27,-,TGTGCCAGCAGTTGGGGCAGGGCGAACTATGGCTACACCTTC,CASSWGRANYGYTF
TRBJ2-7,-,TRBV11-2,-,TGTGCCAGCAGCCTCACAGGGGGGGATAGCTACGAGCAGTACTTC,CASSLTGGDSYEQYF
TRBJ1-1,TRBD1,TRBV5-1,-,TGCGCCAGCAGCTGGGGGACAGAGGGGGAAGCTTTCTTT,CASSWGTEGEAFF
TRBJ1-1,-,TRBV5-6,-,TGTGCCAGCAGCCCGACAGGGAACACTGAAGCTTTCTTT,CASSPTGNTEAFF
TRBJ1-3,-,TRBV5-1,-,TGCGCCAGCAGCTTCGGACCGGGAGCTGGAAACACCATATATTTT,CASSFGPGAGNTIYF
TRBJ2-7,-,TRBV20-1,-,TGCAGTGCTAGTCCCCGACACTCCCGCCACGAGCAGTACTTC,CSASPRHSRHEQYF
TRBJ2-1,TRBD2,TRBV15,many,TGTGCCACCAGCAGAGAACTAGCGGGAGGGCCCTACAATGAGCAGTTCTTC,CATSRELAGGPYNEQFF
TRBJ2-7,-,TRBV15,-,TGTGCCACCAGCAGAGACCGACGGGACGAGCAGTACTTC,CATSRDRRDEQYF
TRBJ2-7,TRBD2,TRBV11-3,few,TGTGCCAGCAGCTTAGTTACTAGCGGGGCCTACGAGCAGTACTTC,CASSLVTSGAYEQYF
TRBJ1-2,TRBD1,TRBV7-2,-,TGTGCCAGCAGCTTACAGGGACAGGGCTACACCTTC,CASSLQGQGYTF
TRBJ2-7,TRBD1,TRBV19,-,TGTGCCAGTAGTAGTACAGGGGAGATCTACGAGCAGTACTTC,CASSSTGEIYEQYF
TRBJ1-6,TRBD1,TRBV28,few,TGTGCCAGCAGCCCCGGGCAGGGGGCTTCACCCCTCCACTTT,CASSPGQGASPLHF
TRBJ2-2,-,TRBV2,-,TGTGCCAGCAGCAACGGGGTCGGTCGGCGTGGCGGGGAGCTGTTTTTT,CASSNGVGRRGGELFF
TRBJ1-1,-,TRBV20-1,-,TGCAGTGCTCCTCACCCGGGTCTGGCTTTCTTT,CSAPHPGLAFF
TRBJ1-5,-,TRBV9,-,TGTGCCAGCAGTCGAGACGGAGACCTACCAAATCAGCCCCAGCATTTT,CASSRDGDLPNQPQHF
TRBJ2-7,TRBD1,TRBV30,-,TGTGCCTGGAGTGTACGACAGGGTCCCTACGAGCAGTACTTC,CAWSVRQGPYEQYF
TRBJ2-3,TRBD1,TRBV7-3,-,TGTGCCAGCAGCCGCGGAGGACAGGGTCCCACAGATACGCAGTATTTT,CASSRGGQGPTDTQYF
TRBJ2-3,-,TRBV29-1,-,TGCAGCGTCACCCCGCCGACAGTTTCAGATACGCAGTATTTT,CSVTPPTVSDTQYF
TRBJ2-1,TRBD2,TRBV6-6,-,TGTGCCAGCAGTGGAACGACTAGCGAGACCTACAATGAGCAGTTCTTC,CASSGTTSETYNEQFF
TRBJ2-1,TRBD1,TRBV27,-,TGTGCCAGCAGTTTAGAGACAGGGCGTTTCGATGAGCAGTTCTTC,CASSLETGRFDEQFF
TRBJ2-6,TRBD2,TRBV4-1,-,TGCGCCAGCAGCCTCCGACTAGCGGGTGGGGCCAACGTCCTGACTTTC,CASSLRLAGGANVLTF
TRBJ2-5,-,TRBV7-3,-,TGTGCCAGCAGCCGAGATTGGAGGGCCCTGGCCGTAGAGACCCAGTACTTC,CASSRDWRALAVETQYF